Sequencing of this T cell receptor beta chain was carried out in a study of blood T cell repertoires in COVID-19. Study-level background: T cells, B-cell-depleted T cells, or PBMCs provided the cDNA or gDNA that served as material.

Participants had their cohort set by participant-reported clinical history. The method was immunoSEQ multiplex PCR; TCRdb's version includes in-frame clones alone and lacks a portion of them. Of approximately 380,000 clones detected, approximately 89% appear once; the ten largest clones hold about 0.86%. CDR1 and CDR2 from the germline V gene are LNHDA and SQIVND (reference sequence). J was trimmed by 0 bases and V by 4 bases; bases with no gene match: 8. CDR3 length: 17 residues. The clonotype comes from a middle-aged woman who had been exposed to COVID-19. The chain links TRBV19 to TRBJ1-1, with 10 bases fitting TRBD1. Material: PBMCs or T cells enriched from blood (not recorded which). The CDR3 protein is CASSRGQGIGLNTEAFF. The CDR3 DNA follows: TGTGCCAGTAGTAGGGGACAGGGGATCGGGTTGAACACTGAAGCTTTCTTT.